This T cell receptor beta chain was identified in a study of Graves' ophthalmopathy and Graves' hyperthyroidism. This clonotype has just a few counts. Amplified TCR beta CDR3 regions were obtained using RNA transcripts as template. An opening RT-PCR round employed HTBI primers and preceded a second-round multiplex PCR. TCRdb fed the multiplex PCR reads into MiXCR, producing one record per CDR3 protein. The repertoire holds 240,000 or so distinct CDR3 sequences, with about 46% as singletons. This CDR3 is built from 16 residues. Germline values: CDR1 MDHEN, CDR2 SYDVKM. V shed 5 bases and J shed 0 bases, with 14 bases lying between them.

This sequence originates from an adult man with Graves' ophthalmopathy. V is TRBV28 and J is TRBJ1-5; D is undetermined. Specimen: peripheral blood. CDR3 sequence: CASSPRLTNSNQPQHF. In DNA, the CDR3 is TGTGCCAGCAGTCCGAGACTGACGAATAGCAATCAGCCCCAGCATTTT. Based on the CDR3 plus reference TRBV28 and TRBJ1-5, the full variable domain is DVKVTQSSRYLVKRTGEKVFLECVQDMDHENMFWYRQDPGLGLRLIYFSYDVKMKEKGDIPEGYSVSREKKERFSLILESASTNQTSMYLCASSPRLTNSNQPQHFGDGTRLSIL.